This entry lists 18 T cell receptor beta chains sequenced from one sample in a study of cytomegalovirus exposure and HLA in healthy donors. Primers for the PCR totalled 60 Vbeta and 13 Jbeta. The data were produced by immunoSEQ multiplex PCR, yet TCRdb's version contains in-frame clones alone and is incomplete. The table has 150,000 to 200,000 clones, 62% seen once. Input material: PBMCs. Source of these receptors: a man aged 35 to 55 in good health and CMV-seronegative.

V usage is TRBV7-9 and J usage is TRBJ2-1; 11 nucleotides agree with TRBD2. There are 18 residues in the CDR3. J was trimmed by 0 bases and V by 0 bases; bases with no gene match: 4. Germline V gene data show CDR1 as SEHNR and CDR2 as FQNEAQ (reference sequence). CDR3 nucleotides: TGTGCCAGCAGCTTAGCGCGGGGACTAGCGGACTCCTACAATGAGCAGTTCTTC. It specifies CASSLARGLADSYNEQFF.

This clone was detected only a few times. The chain joins TRBV7-9 to TRBJ2-5, with no clear D. V gave up 5 bases and J gave up 5 bases, with 18 bases separating them. The CDR3 consists of 15 residues. Germline-derived CDR1 and CDR2 are SEHNR and FQNEAQ (reference sequence). CDR3 DNA: TGTGCCAGCAGCCCAAAAAATCGAGAGGAGGAGACCCAGTACTTC. Its translation: CASSPKNREEETQYF.

Remarks on this clone: Other DNA sequences from this sample encode an identical CDR3 as well. CDR3 protein: CASSGGPNQPQHF. The CDR3 DNA follows: TGTGCCAGCAGCGGAGGGCCCAATCAGCCCCAGCATTTT. The rearrangement joins TRBV11-2 to TRBJ1-5; D not certain. Germline V gene data show CDR1 as SGHAT and CDR2 as FQNNGV. V lost 5 bases to trimming and J lost 3 bases, with 8 bases between them. The CDR3 runs 13 residues.

In this sample, this clone turned up a few times. This sequence joins TRBV5-6 and TRBJ2-5; unclear D gene. The CDR3 contains 13 residues. V lost 4 bases and J 2 bases, leaving 9 bases between the germline ends. Germline loops: CDR1 SGHDT, CDR2 YYEEEE. The CDR3 DNA is TGTGCCAGCAGCAGTAATCTACAAGAGACCCAGTACTTC. Its translation: CASSSNLQETQYF.

The chain joins TRBV4-1 to TRBJ2-7; TRBD2 is a possible D gene (6 bases). The V end was cut by 2 bases, the J end by 2 bases, with 13 bases between. Looked up from germline, CDR1 is MGHRA and CDR2 is YSYEKL. The CDR3 has 15 residues. For the CDR3, the DNA is TGCGCCAGCAGCCAAACTTTAGGCGGGGCCTACGAGCAGTACTTC. Its translation: CASSQTLGGAYEQYF.

The CDR3 reads CASRVEDYQPQHF. Here the CDR3 DNA reads TGTGCCAGCAGGGTCGAGGACTATCAGCCCCAGCATTTT. The chain has TRBV6-1 and TRBJ1-5, with D uncertain. The CDR3 extends over 13 amino acids. Trimming took 6 bases from V and 5 from J, leaving 11 bases between them. The germline V gene encodes CDR1 MNHNS and CDR2 SASEGT.

This rearrangement joins TRBV5-1 to TRBJ1-4, with 7 bases identical to TRBD1. V shed 4 bases, J shed 0 bases, and the junction held 3 bases outside the gene matches. The CDR3 is 15 residues long. CDR1 and CDR2 (germline): SGHRS, YFSETQ. Here the CDR3 DNA reads TGCGCCAGCAGCCCGCAGGGGGCAACTAATGAAAAACTGTTTTTT. It specifies CASSPQGATNEKLFF.

This sequence joins TRBV29-1 and TRBJ2-2; 9 bases agree with TRBD2. The germline V gene encodes CDR1 SQVTM and CDR2 ANQGSEA. The CDR3 is 14 amino acids. Losses at the gene ends were 3 bases for V and 7 bases for J; bases not matched to a gene: 6. The CDR3: CSVEAGGPSGELFF. DNA for the CDR3: TGCAGCGTTGAGGCGGGAGGGCCCAGCGGGGAGCTGTTTTTT.

The chain links TRBV2 to TRBJ2-3; 11 bases match TRBD2. Germline V gene sequence: CDR1 SNHLY, CDR2 FYNNEI. Losses at the gene ends were 10 bases for V and 3 bases for J; bases not matched to a gene: 12. The CDR3 has 16 residues. CDR3 protein: CAIPLALAGGTDTQYF. CDR3 DNA sequence: TGTGCCATCCCCCTCGCCCTAGCGGGGGGTACAGATACGCAGTATTTT.

V usage is TRBV11-2 and J usage is TRBJ1-4; TRBD1 matches 10 bases. Per germline, CDR1 SGHAT and CDR2 FQNNGV. This CDR3 comprises 15 residues. Unmatched junction bases numbered 7, after V lost 5 bases and J lost 7 bases. The CDR3 coding sequence is TGTGCCAGCAGCCCGGGACAGGGGAGCGGTGAAAAACTGTTTTTT. This codes for CASSPGQGSGEKLFF.

The genes are TRBV7-2 and TRBJ2-4; 7 bases line up with TRBD1. CDR3 length: 13 residues. Germline CDR1 reads SGHTA; CDR2 reads FQGNSA. Losses at the gene ends were 5 bases for V and 7 bases for J; bases not matched to a gene: 5. The CDR3 here is CASSQVRGNIQYF. The DNA for the CDR3 is TGTGCCAGCAGCCAGGTCAGGGGGAACATTCAGTACTTC.

The rearrangement joins TRBV7-9 to TRBJ1-2, with a weak D call TRBD1 (6 bases). The CDR3 has 13 residues. The V end lost 0 bases, the J end lost 4 bases, and 6 bases lay between the germline ends. Germline CDR1 reads SEHNR; CDR2 reads FQNEAQ (reference sequence). The CDR3 loop reads CASSLAGAYGYTF. CDR3 in DNA: TGTGCCAGCAGCTTAGCGGGGGCCTATGGCTACACCTTC.

The V call is TRBV14, the J call TRBJ2-3; perhaps TRBD2 as D (5 bases). Deletions cut 4 bases from V and 8 bases from J, with 22 bases between. This CDR3 has 16 amino acids. Germline lookup yields CDR1 SGHDN and CDR2 FVKESK. CDR3 nucleotides: TGTGCCAGCAGCCTTCTTGACCTAGGGAAGGCGGGTACGCAGTATTTT. Its translation: CASSLLDLGKAGTQYF.

The chain joins TRBV7-6 to TRBJ2-5; 10 nucleotides agree with TRBD1. The V and J ends lost 4 bases and 11 bases, in that order; junction bases with no gene match: 10. The V gene's germline CDR1 is SGHVS and CDR2 FNYEAQ. The CDR3 length is 14 residues. The CDR3 loop is CASSSRTGGGEQYF. As DNA, the CDR3 is TGTGCCAGCAGCTCCCGGACAGGGGGAGGAGAGCAGTACTTC. Complete variable domain (other parts from reference TRBV7-6 and TRBJ2-5): GAGVSQSPRYKVTKRGQDVALRCDPISGHVSLYWYRQALGQGPEFLTYFNYEAQQDKSGLPNDRFSAERPEGSISTLTIQRTEQRDSAMYRCASSSRTGGGEQYFGPGTRLLVL.

The rearrangement uses TRBV2 and TRBJ2-7; a weak D match, TRBD1 (6 bases). Looked up from germline, CDR1 is SNHLY and CDR2 is FYNNEI. There are 13 residues in the CDR3. The V gene lost 6 bases and the J gene lost 3 bases, with 12 bases spanning the gap. CDR3 sequence (DNA): TGTGCCAGCAGCGCCGGGACAAACTACGAGCAGTACTTC. Protein product: CASSAGTNYEQYF. The variable domain in full, completed from reference TRBV2 and TRBJ2-7, reads EPEVTQTPSHQVTQMGQEVILRCVPISNHLYFYWYRQILGQKVEFLVSFYNNEISEKSEIFDDQFSVERPDGSNFTLKIRSTKLEDSAMYFCASSAGTNYEQYFGPGTRLTVT.

The V call is TRBV5-4, the J call TRBJ2-7, with 11 bases matching TRBD2. The CDR3 totals 15 residues. V lost 3 bases to trimming and J lost 4 bases; unmatched junction nucleotides: 6. Germline V gene sequence: CDR1 SGHNT, CDR2 YYREEE (reference sequence). CDR3 residues: CASSSTSGNRYEQYF. The DNA of the CDR3 is TGTGCCAGCAGCTCGACTAGCGGGAATAGGTACGAGCAGTACTTC.

This clone was seen only once. V gene TRBV7-2 combines with J gene TRBJ1-3, with 10 positions matching TRBD1. The CDR3 consists of 15 residues. Germline CDR1 reads SGHTA; CDR2 reads FQGNSA. Trimming took 5 bases from V and 4 from J; bases not matched to a gene: 5. CDR3 nucleotide sequence: TGTGCCAGCAGCCTAAGACAGGGGGCGGGAAACACCATATATTTT. Its protein product is CASSLRQGAGNTIYF.

The chain joins TRBV28 to TRBJ1-2, with D possibly TRBD1 on 6 matching bases. V gave up 3 bases and J gave up 8 bases, with 16 bases separating them. Germline-derived CDR1 and CDR2 are MDHEN and SYDVKM. The CDR3 runs 14 residues. The chain's CDR3 is CASSFPTGFEGYTF. As DNA, the CDR3 is TGTGCCAGCAGTTTCCCGACAGGTTTTGAGGGCTACACCTTC.